This T cell receptor beta chain was captured by sequencing in a study of blood T cell repertoires in COVID-19. The wider study: COVID-19 samples from acute and convalescent phases originated in the United States, Italy and Spain. The cDNA or gDNA used as material had been derived from T cells, B-cell-depleted T cells, or PBMCs.

How the authors handled the data: Reference gene primer amplification yielded estimated nucleated cell counts. Profiling relied on immunoSEQ multiplex PCR, and the TCRdb table lists in-frame clones only, not all of them. V and J calls and clone size follow that table, whereas D and trimming were derived from the DNA. The table lists some 390,000 clones, about 88% of them singletons. Enrolled during active infection, Seattle patients were then followed longitudinally. With V trimmed by 5 bases and J by 3 bases, 11 bases remained unmatched. CDR1 is MNHNY, CDR2 SVGAGI, per germline (reference sequence). This CDR3 comprises 17 residues.

This TCR came from a woman aged 40 to 50 with COVID-19, enrolled during active disease. Sequencing used peripheral blood. This rearrangement joins TRBV6-6 to TRBJ2-7; TRBD2 matches at 12 bases. In DNA form, the CDR3 reads TGTGCCAGCAGTCGACGGACGGGGACTAGCGGGTTCTACGAGCAGTACTTC. Protein: CASSRRTGTSGFYEQYF.